This section outlines one T cell receptor beta chain sequence together with its context. The antigen is unknown. This specimen belongs to a study of cytomegalovirus exposure and HLA in healthy donors. Looking at the study overall: Findings of an earlier analysis included about 120 million unique TCR beta sequences from 170 million or so T cells. General study findings and limits: The study recorded about 160 TCR beta chains that were cytomegalovirus-associated. In a later analysis, a genetic analysis reported fewer productive-TCR N-insertions in an Asian-associated ancestry cluster than the cohort average. As immune exposure information, only CMV serostatus was available.

PCR was performed using 60 Vbeta and 13 Jbeta primers. Profiled with immunoSEQ multiplex PCR; TCRdb holds only in-frame clones, not every one. This table has 200,000 or so clones, around 80% appearing once. Sequencing was carried out using PBMCs. This sequence was found in a girl aged 2-9 years in good health and CMV-seronegative.

The CDR3 nucleotides read TGTGCCAGCAGTCCCGCGGAGGGACGTACGCAGTATTTT. This codes for CASSPAEGRTQYF. The chain couples TRBV7-6 to TRBJ2-3; D perhaps matches TRBD2 (6 bases). Germline V lookup: CDR1 SGHVS, CDR2 FNYEAQ. V gave up 6 bases and J gave up 8 bases, with 15 bases separating them. This CDR3 contains 13 residues. The whole variable domain, remainder taken from reference TRBV7-6 and TRBJ2-3, is GAGVSQSPRYKVTKRGQDVALRCDPISGHVSLYWYRQALGQGPEFLTYFNYEAQQDKSGLPNDRFSAERPEGSISTLTIQRTEQRDSAMYRCASSPAEGRTQYFGPGTRLTVL.